What follows are 23 T cell receptor beta chains derived from one specimen sequenced in a study of blood T cell repertoires in COVID-19. Clones were read by immunoSEQ multiplex PCR, and TCRdb kept only the in-frame ones, dropping some. Of more than 100,000 clones in the sample, around 87% were seen once. Sequencing used peripheral blood. The receptors derive from a man in his forties or fifties with active COVID-19.

The rearrangement links TRBV30 to TRBJ1-6; tentative D call: TRBD1 (5 bases). Trimming removed 8 bases at V and 6 bases at J, with 17 bases between. Germline CDR1 and CDR2: GTSNPN and SVGIG (reference sequence). The CDR3 is 14 residues long. CDR3 amino acids: CALEAGGRNSPLHF. The CDR3 DNA sequence: TGTGCCCTCGAAGCGGGGGGACGTAATTCACCCCTCCACTTT.

The chain links TRBV6-2 or TRBV6-3 to TRBJ1-5; D not resolved. This CDR3 comprises 12 residues. Per the germline V gene, CDR1 is MNHEY and CDR2 is SVGEGT. Trimming took 6 bases from V and 9 from J, leaving 12 bases between them. The CDR3 spells CASSPRRWPQHF. The CDR3 coding sequence is TGTGCCAGCAGCCCGCGGAGGTGGCCCCAGCATTTT.

This clone showed up just once. The J gene is TRBJ2-1, the V gene TRBV30; 7 bases map to TRBD2. In germline, CDR1 is GTSNPN, CDR2 SVGIG (reference sequence). This CDR3 is built from 16 residues. V shed 0 bases, J shed 2 bases, and the junction held 7 bases outside the gene matches. CDR3 coding DNA: TGTGCCTGGAGTGTACACTCCGGGGGGACCTACAATGAGCAGTTCTTC. Its translation is CAWSVHSGGTYNEQFF.

This chain connects TRBV5-4 to TRBJ2-3; 10 nucleotides line up with TRBD2. V lost 2 bases to trimming and J lost 6 bases; unmatched junction nucleotides: 12. The CDR3 extends over 17 amino acids. The germline V gene encodes CDR1 SGHNT and CDR2 YYREEE (reference sequence). CDR3 DNA sequence: TGTGCCAGCAGCTTAACGGGACTAGCGACGGTGGGGGATACGCAGTATTTT. This sequence encodes CASSLTGLATVGDTQYF.

The genes are TRBV10-3 and TRBJ2-3; 8 bases are a match to TRBD1. The V gene end was trimmed by 0 bases and the J gene end by 1 base; junction bases not matched to a gene: 9. This CDR3 comprises 18 residues. Germline CDR1 is ENHRY and CDR2 is SYGVKD. CDR3 sequence: CAISESAFGTGRTDTQYF. The CDR3 bases are TGTGCCATCAGTGAGTCGGCTTTTGGGACAGGCCGCACAGATACGCAGTATTTT.

This sequence joins TRBV7-2 and TRBJ1-2; no clear D gene. Germline V CDR1 and CDR2: SGHTA, FQGNSA. The CDR3 contains 14 residues. V was trimmed by 1 base and J by 4 bases, leaving 10 bases between them. Here the CDR3 reads CASSLGLPGYGYTF. The CDR3 region has the DNA TGTGCCAGCAGCTTAGGGCTTCCTGGCTATGGCTACACCTTC. Full variable domain (rest looked up from reference TRBV7-2 and TRBJ1-2): GAGVSQSPSNKVTEKGKDVELRCDPISGHTALYWYRQSLGQGLEFLIYFQGNSAPDKSGLPSDRFSAERTGGSVSTLTIQRTQQEDSAVYLCASSLGLPGYGYTFGSGTRLTVV.

The rearrangement uses TRBV18 and TRBJ1-5; D possibly corresponds to TRBD1 (6 bases). V lost 1 base, J lost 0 bases, and 10 bases lay in between. Germline values: CDR1 KGHSH, CDR2 LQKENI. The CDR3 sequence is 16 residues long. CDR3 nucleotide sequence: TGTGCCAGCTCACCACTGGGGGCTATTAGCAATCAGCCCCAGCATTTT. Its translation: CASSPLGAISNQPQHF.

This rearrangement joins TRBV5-1 to TRBJ1-1; TRBD1 is a possible D gene (5 bases). Trimming removed 4 bases at V and 5 bases at J, with 21 bases between. CDR3 length: 16 residues. CDR1 and CDR2 from the germline V gene are SGHRS and YFSETQ. The CDR3 loop reads CASSNQATAVGTEAFF. Written as DNA, the CDR3 is TGCGCCAGCAGCAACCAAGCGACAGCCGTGGGGACTGAAGCTTTCTTT.

The chain links TRBV18 to TRBJ1-6; no clear D gene. Germline values: CDR1 KGHSH, CDR2 LQKENI. The V and J ends lost 2 bases and 10 bases respectively, with 12 bases between them. This CDR3 spans 14 amino acids. CDR3 sequence: CASSPSGDGSPLHF. The DNA of the CDR3 is TGTGCCAGCTCACCAAGTGGAGATGGATCACCCCTCCACTTT.

DNA of the CDR3: TGTGCCAGCAGCTTGATGGACAGGGACGAGCAGTACTTC. Amino acid sequence: CASSLMDRDEQYF. V usage is TRBV5-4 and J usage is TRBJ2-7; TRBD1 matches at 8 bases. This CDR3 spans 13 amino acids. Germline V CDR1 and CDR2: SGHNT, YYREEE (reference sequence). J lost 5 bases, V lost 1 base, and 2 bases had no gene match.

This rearrangement joins TRBV11-2 to TRBJ1-4; D might be TRBD1 (5 bases). This CDR3 contains 14 residues. Trimming shortened V by 1 base and J by 7 bases, and 10 bases separated the two germline ends. Germline V lookup: CDR1 SGHAT, CDR2 FQNNGV. This CDR3 reads CASSLGLGVEKLFF. CDR3 coding DNA: TGTGCCAGCAGCTTAGGGTTAGGGGTTGAAAAACTGTTTTTT. Full variable domain (outside the CDR3, taken from reference TRBV11-2 and TRBJ1-4): EAGVAQSPRYKIIEKRQSVAFWCNPISGHATLYWYQQILGQGPKLLIQFQNNGVVDDSQLPKDRFSAERLKGVDSTLKIQPAKLEDSAVYLCASSLGLGVEKLFFGSGTQLSVL.

Only one count was recorded for this clone. V usage is TRBV12-5 and J usage is TRBJ1-1; the D gene is possibly TRBD1 (5 bases). Trimming cost V 0 bases and J 4 bases, with 12 bases left between them. The CDR3 extends over 15 amino acids. Germline loops: CDR1 LGHNT, CDR2 FRNRAP. The CDR3 DNA is TGTGCTAGTGGTTTGGTAGTCGGGGGGGGCACTGAAGCTTTCTTT. It translates to CASGLVVGGGTEAFF.

The V call is TRBV11-2, the J call TRBJ2-1; D is possibly TRBD1 (5 bases). V lost 5 bases, J lost 8 bases, and 16 bases lay in between. Germline V gene sequence: CDR1 SGHAT, CDR2 FQNNGV. This CDR3 has 14 amino acids. The CDR3 DNA reads TGTGCCAGCAGCCCGGCTGGGTGGGGCGATGAGCAGTTCTTC. Translating gives CASSPAGWGDEQFF.

The rearrangement links TRBV2 to TRBJ1-6; a possible D gene is TRBD1 (5 bases). CDR1 SNHLY and CDR2 FYNNEI come from the germline V gene. V was cut by 4 bases and J by 0 bases, with 10 bases left in between. This CDR3 is 16 amino acids long. The CDR3 region has the DNA TGTGCCAGCAGTGGTAGACAGAGCTCCTATAATTCACCCCTCCACTTT. Protein product: CASSGRQSSYNSPLHF. The whole variable domain, remainder taken from reference TRBV2 and TRBJ1-6, is EPEVTQTPSHQVTQMGQEVILRCVPISNHLYFYWYRQILGQKVEFLVSFYNNEISEKSEIFDDQFSVERPDGSNFTLKIRSTKLEDSAMYFCASSGRQSSYNSPLHFGNGTRLTVT.

This clone was detected only a few times. The genes are TRBV27 and TRBJ2-6; no reliable D call. Germline CDR1 and CDR2: MNHEY and SMNVEV (reference sequence). The ends were cut back, 3 bases at V and 0 bases at J, with 6 bases in the middle. The CDR3 covers 15 residues. The CDR3 loop reads CASSFANSGANVLTF. DNA for the CDR3: TGTGCCAGCAGTTTCGCTAACTCTGGGGCCAACGTCCTGACTTTC.

This chain connects TRBV4-1 to TRBJ2-3; 7 bases fit TRBD1. The CDR3 length is 14 residues. The V and J ends lost 7 bases and 0 bases, in that order; junction bases with no gene match: 4. Germline lookup yields CDR1 MGHRA and CDR2 YSYEKL. CDR3 amino acids: CASKETGSTDTQYF. The CDR3 coding sequence is TGCGCCAGCAAGGAGACAGGGAGCACAGATACGCAGTATTTT.

The rearrangement links TRBV2 to TRBJ1-6; D gene uncertain. The CDR3 length is 12 residues. V gave up 11 bases and J gave up 7 bases, with 12 bases separating them. In germline, CDR1 is SNHLY, CDR2 FYNNEI. CDR3 DNA: TGTGCCGGACGACGGGAAAATTCACCCCTCCACTTT. It translates to CAGRRENSPLHF.

V is TRBV11-2 and J is TRBJ1-6, with D possibly being TRBD1 (6 bases). Trimming stripped 6 bases from V and 12 bases from J, with 15 bases between. CDR1 and CDR2 (germline): SGHAT, FQNNGV. This CDR3 is 13 amino acids long. The CDR3 nucleotides read TGTGCCAGCAGTTTTACAGGGATGGAACCCCTCCACTTT. Protein sequence: CASSFTGMEPLHF.

The chain has TRBV5-4 and TRBJ2-3, with 10 bases matching TRBD2. The junction had 3 bases not matched to a gene; V was cut back by 2 bases and J by 3 bases. Germline lookup yields CDR1 SGHNT and CDR2 YYREEE (reference sequence). The CDR3 loop spans 15 amino acids. The CDR3 is CASSLAGGQTDTQYF. For the CDR3, the DNA is TGTGCCAGCAGCTTAGCGGGGGGGCAGACAGATACGCAGTATTTT.

V usage is TRBV15 and J usage is TRBJ1-1, with D tentatively TRBD1 (5 bases). V lost 0 bases to trimming and J lost 1 base, with 9 bases between them. Looked up from germline, CDR1 is LNHNV and CDR2 is YYDKDF (reference sequence). There are 15 residues in the CDR3. The CDR3 protein is CATSRDNRRNTEAFF. The CDR3 DNA reads TGTGCCACCAGCAGAGATAACAGGCGGAACACTGAAGCTTTCTTT.

This clone was recorded once. The chain links TRBV7-2 to TRBJ1-4; TRBD1 might be the D (6 bases). Germline V gene lookup returns CDR1 SGHTA and CDR2 FQGNSA. This CDR3 region has 15 residues. V lost 4 bases to trimming and J lost 7 bases, with 16 bases between them. The DNA of the CDR3 is TGTGCCAGCAGCTCACCGGCCCTAGGGGGTGAAAAACTGTTTTTT. Translating it yields CASSSPALGGEKLFF.

V gene TRBV30 combines with J gene TRBJ2-7; weak D call: TRBD2 (6 bases). The V gene's germline CDR1 is GTSNPN and CDR2 SVGIG (reference sequence). Trimming shortened V by 1 base and J by 7 bases, and 14 bases separated the two germline ends. The CDR3 is 13 residues long. The DNA for the CDR3 is TGTGCCTGGAGTGACGGGGGAGGAGGAGAGCAGTACTTC. It is translated as CAWSDGGGGEQYF.

The J gene is TRBJ1-1, the V gene TRBV10-1; D uncertain. The CDR3 has 15 amino acids. V was trimmed by 8 bases and J by 1 base, leaving 17 bases between them. CDR1 and CDR2 from the germline V gene are WNHNN and SYGVQD (reference sequence). In nucleotides, the CDR3 is TGCGCCAGCTCCGAGAGGGCCATGAGGAACACTGAAGCTTTCTTT. As protein: CASSERAMRNTEAFF.